These T cell receptor beta chains were read from a single sample in a study of technical replicates of blood from a handful of donors. Clones were read by immunoSEQ multiplex PCR, and TCRdb kept only the in-frame ones, dropping some. The sample lists more than 65,000 clones, over 85% occurring once. The sample taken for sequencing was T cells isolated from PBMCs. The receptors were gathered from a human donor in good health. CDR3s include the opening cysteine and the closing phenylalanine or tryptophan. The order of the fields is CDR3 protein, CDR3 DNA, clone size, D gene, J gene, V gene. A D gene is named only where the DNA matches it firmly. Only part of the rows carry a size: once, few, many, or a class if the clone is expanded.

CASSLLRENQPQHF	TGCGCCAGCAGCTTGTTGAGGGAGAATCAGCCCCAGCATTTT	NA	NA	TRBJ1-5	TRBV5-1
CASSLGTQGYTF	TGTGCCAGCAGCCTTGGGACTCAGGGCTACACCTTC	NA	NA	TRBJ1-2	TRBV5-4
CASSLDRGPYYGYTF	TGTGCCAGCAGCTTAGACAGGGGGCCCTACTATGGCTACACCTTC	NA	TRBD1	TRBJ1-2	TRBV11-2
CAWRLRQVNEKLFF	TGTGCCTGGAGACTCCGACAGGTTAATGAAAAACTGTTTTTT	NA	NA	TRBJ1-4	TRBV30
CASGGTLNTEAFF	TGCGCCAGTGGGGGCACATTGAACACTGAAGCTTTCTTT	NA	NA	TRBJ1-1	TRBV10-2
CASILRTGGNTIYF	TGCGCCAGCATCCTCCGGACAGGGGGAAACACCATATATTTT	NA	TRBD1	TRBJ1-3	TRBV5-1
CASKGQGAPGELFF	TGTGCCAGTAAGGGACAGGGGGCTCCCGGGGAGCTGTTTTTT	NA	TRBD1	TRBJ2-2	TRBV19
CAIRSGTGELFF	TGTGCCATCAGATCGGGAACCGGGGAGCTGTTTTTT	NA	NA	TRBJ2-2	TRBV10-3
CATSRAGSYNEQFF	TGTGCCACCAGCAGGGCGGGTTCCTACAATGAGCAGTTCTTC	NA	NA	TRBJ2-1	TRBV15
CASSGAHNQPQHF	TGTGCCAGCTCAGGGGCCCACAATCAGCCCCAGCATTTT	NA	NA	TRBJ1-5	TRBV19
CASSLGTGNNYEQYF	TGTGCCAGCAGCCTCGGGACAGGTAACAACTACGAGCAGTACTTC	once	TRBD1	TRBJ2-7	TRBV11-3
CASSSKTGVTDTQYF	TGTGCCAGCAGCTCAAAGACAGGGGTTACAGATACGCAGTATTTT	NA	TRBD1	TRBJ2-3	TRBV7-8
CASSQEVGGSYEQYF	TGTGCCAGCAGCCAAGAAGTAGGGGGTTCCTACGAGCAGTACTTC	NA	NA	TRBJ2-7	TRBV4-2
CASSILAGGTGELFF	TGTGCCAGCAGTATACTAGCGGGGGGCACCGGGGAGCTGTTTTTT	few	TRBD2	TRBJ2-2	TRBV6-4
CASSYRNTEAFF	TGTGCCAGCAGCTACAGGAACACTGAAGCTTTCTTT	once	NA	TRBJ1-1	TRBV5-8
CASSFIGVSEETQYF	TGTGCCAGCAGTTTTATAGGGGTTTCGGAGGAGACCCAGTACTTC	NA	NA	TRBJ2-5	TRBV28
CASSDTGGAFNYEQYF	TGTGCCAGCAGCGATACAGGGGGCGCTTTCAACTACGAGCAGTACTTC	NA	TRBD1	TRBJ2-7	TRBV25-1
CASSLGGSGANVLTF	TGTGCCAGCTCGCTCGGTGGCTCTGGGGCCAACGTCCTGACTTTC	NA	NA	TRBJ2-6	TRBV18
CASSPLAGNTEAFF	TGTGCCAGCAGTCCCCTAGCCGGGAACACTGAAGCTTTCTTT	NA	NA	TRBJ1-1	TRBV27
CSVEASGTGRDEQYF	TGCAGCGTTGAAGCTTCCGGGACAGGACGAGATGAGCAGTACTTC	NA	TRBD1	TRBJ2-7	TRBV29-1
CASRLSTGNYGYTF	TGCGCCAGCAGACTTTCGACAGGGAACTATGGCTACACCTTC	NA	TRBD1	TRBJ1-2	TRBV5-1
CASSLTSGTGKFNEQFF	TGTGCCAGCAGCCTGACCTCCGGGACAGGGAAGTTCAATGAGCAGTTCTTC	NA	TRBD1	TRBJ2-1	TRBV7-2
CAWSRWIAGGYEQYF	TGTGCCTGGAGTCGATGGATAGCGGGAGGGTACGAGCAGTACTTC	NA	TRBD2	TRBJ2-7	TRBV30
CASTSTGTSNTGELFF	TGCGCCAGCACTAGTACCGGGACTTCGAACACCGGGGAGCTGTTTTTT	NA	NA	TRBJ2-2	TRBV4-1
CASASTRLNTEAFF	TGTGCCAGCGCAAGCACTAGGTTGAACACTGAAGCTTTCTTT	NA	NA	TRBJ1-1	TRBV6-5
CASSQRGLGNYNEQFF	TGTGCCAGCAGCCAGAGGGGACTAGGGAACTACAATGAGCAGTTCTTC	NA	TRBD2	TRBJ2-1	TRBV4-2
CASSGQGVRTGELFF	TGTGCCAGCAGTGGCCAGGGGGTACGCACCGGGGAGCTGTTTTTT	NA	TRBD1	TRBJ2-2	TRBV6-1
CASSTTGLSYEQYF	TGTGCCAGCTCAACGACAGGCTTATCCTACGAGCAGTACTTC	NA	NA	TRBJ2-7	TRBV18
CASSLAWDIEQYF	TGCGCCAGCAGCTTGGCCTGGGACATCGAGCAGTACTTC	NA	NA	TRBJ2-7	TRBV5-1
CAWDSYLYTEAFF	TGTGCCTGGGACAGTTACCTTTACACTGAAGCTTTCTTT	once	NA	TRBJ1-1	TRBV30
CASSLERRLAGVEPYNEQFF	TGTGCCAGCAGCTTAGAACGGAGACTAGCGGGAGTGGAGCCCTACAATGAGCAGTTCTTC	NA	TRBD2	TRBJ2-1	TRBV7-3
CASSRDRELDTQYF	TGTGCCAGCAGTCGGGACAGGGAACTAGATACGCAGTATTTT	NA	TRBD1	TRBJ2-3	TRBV11-1
CASSFRTSSTDTQYF	TGTGCCAGCAGCTTTAGGACTTCTAGCACAGATACGCAGTATTTT	NA	NA	TRBJ2-3	TRBV21-1
CASSPRISEAYNEQFF	TGCGCCAGCAGCCCGCGTATTAGCGAGGCCTACAATGAGCAGTTCTTC	NA	NA	TRBJ2-1	TRBV4-1
CASSKETGGRSNTEAFF	TGCGCCAGCAGCAAAGAGACAGGGGGCCGGTCGAACACTGAAGCTTTCTTT	NA	TRBD1	TRBJ1-1	TRBV4-3
CASSVADNPYEQYF	TGTGCCAGCAGCGTAGCAGACAACCCCTACGAGCAGTACTTC	once	NA	TRBJ2-7	TRBV9
CACPGQNYGYTF	TGTGCCTGCCCGGGACAAAACTATGGCTACACCTTC	NA	NA	TRBJ1-2	TRBV30
CASSLRYGYTF	TGTGCCAGCAGTTTACGGTATGGCTACACCTTC	NA	NA	TRBJ1-2	TRBV28
CASSPIGKDGELFF	TGCGCCAGCAGCCCAATCGGGAAGGACGGGGAGCTGTTTTTT	NA	NA	TRBJ2-2	TRBV4-3
CATSRDLLGSRGSSFEQFF	TGTGCCACCAGCAGAGATCTGTTGGGATCGCGCGGGAGCTCTTTTGAGCAGTTCTTC	NA	TRBD2	TRBJ2-1	TRBV15
CASSPSTGGTTEAFF	TGTGCCAGCTCACCCAGCACAGGGGGCACCACTGAAGCTTTCTTT	few	TRBD1	TRBJ1-1	TRBV18
CASSQDERDPVQPQHF	TGTGCCAGCAGCCAAGATGAGAGGGATCCGGTTCAGCCCCAGCATTTT	NA	NA	TRBJ1-5	TRBV4-2
CASSYFRDRSYEQYF	TGTGCCAGCAGCTACTTCCGGGACAGATCCTACGAGCAGTACTTC	NA	TRBD1	TRBJ2-7	TRBV7-9
CASSLTGSTGELFF	TGTGCCAGCAGTTTAACAGGATCCACCGGGGAGCTGTTTTTT	NA	NA	TRBJ2-2	TRBV28
CASSFASGITDTQYF	TGTGCCAGCAGCTTCGCTAGCGGGATCACAGATACGCAGTATTTT	once	TRBD2	TRBJ2-3	TRBV5-4
CASSVGPGAETQYF	TGTGCCAGCAGCGTAGGTCCAGGGGCAGAGACCCAGTACTTC	NA	NA	TRBJ2-5	TRBV9
CAWTGTGSHEQYF	TGTGCCTGGACTGGGACAGGGAGCCACGAGCAGTACTTC	NA	TRBD1	TRBJ2-7	TRBV30
CSVEDLREGPAEQYF	TGCAGCGTTGAAGATTTGCGGGAGGGCCCTGCCGAGCAGTACTTC	NA	TRBD2	TRBJ2-7	TRBV29-1
CASSLAAREGRIYSTDTQYF	TGTGCCAGCAGCTTAGCAGCGCGGGAGGGCCGAATTTACAGCACAGATACGCAGTATTTT	NA	TRBD2	TRBJ2-3	TRBV7-2
CASSFWAGRETQYF	TGTGCCAGCAGCTTTTGGGCAGGCCGGGAGACCCAGTACTTC	NA	NA	TRBJ2-5	TRBV11-3
CASSDRVNTEAFF	TGTGCCAGCAGCGATCGGGTGAACACTGAAGCTTTCTTT	NA	NA	TRBJ1-1	TRBV9
CASSIEQGLGEKLFF	TGTGCCAGTAGTATAGAGCAGGGGCTGGGCGAAAAACTGTTTTTT	NA	NA	TRBJ1-4	TRBV19
CASSYYAGRETQYF	TGTGCCAGCAGTTACTATGCGGGCCGGGAGACCCAGTACTTC	NA	NA	TRBJ2-5	TRBV6-5
CASSFGLAASYEQYF	TGTGCCAGCAGCTTCGGACTAGCGGCTTCTTACGAGCAGTACTTC	NA	TRBD2	TRBJ2-7	TRBV7-8
CASSFTGGITDTQYF	TGTGCCAGCAGTTTTACAGGGGGCATCACAGATACGCAGTATTTT	NA	TRBD1	TRBJ2-3	TRBV27